This T cell receptor beta chain comes out of a study of patients and donors after allogeneic stem cell transplantation (dated by TCRdb to 2018 to 2020). Of note for this clonotype: Which antigen it targets is not known. Nothing much larger sits one base from this clone, and base qualities are not available.

The CDR3, from cysteine to phenylalanine, totals 14 residues. The CDR3 DNA has 42 bases and is translated from base 1. CDR1 and CDR2 are read off the germline V gene as MNHEY and SVGAGI. V is shortened by 4 bases, J by 2 bases, and the region joining them spans 11 bases. Library construction relied on RT-PCR. Sequencing was performed on a NextSeq 550. The public reads were run again by TCRdb, first through fastp at Q25 and then through MiXCR, and only productive beta chains were kept. Each CDR3 protein appears once, grouped with its most common genes and DNA. This sample is represented by approximately 220,000 distinct CDR3 sequences; around two fifths of them were singletons. The ten biggest clones cover 11% of the sample.

The sequence was obtained from a human donor who was either an allogeneic HSCT recipient or a stem cell or donor lymphocyte infusion donor (not recorded which). It is not recorded whose cells these are; they may come from a transplant donor. Material: blood, either unsorted or a sorted T cell fraction (not recorded which). The sequence links TRBV6-5 to TRBJ2-5, and TRBD1 may be the D gene, going by 7 matching bases. The DNA sequence is given as TGTGCCAGCAGTTCTCCAGGGGGGCAAGAGACCCAGTACTTC. Its translation is CASSSPGGQETQYF.